A single T cell receptor beta chain is shown here with its context. CDR1 is SGHTA, CDR2 FQGNSA, per germline. This CDR3 has 15 amino acids. Losses at the gene ends were 2 bases for V and 4 bases for J; bases not matched to a gene: 6. Assay used: immunoSEQ multiplex PCR; TCRdb lists only in-frame clones, some missing. The sample lists around 300,000 clones, 88% seen once, with less than 3% in the top ten. This specimen belongs to a study of blood T cell repertoires in COVID-19. Sequenced material: PBMCs or T cells enriched from blood (not recorded which). The chain has TRBV7-2 and TRBJ2-7; 9 nucleotides match TRBD2. The sequence was obtained from a woman between 50 and 59 years old who had recovered from COVID-19. The CDR3 DNA follows: TGTGCCAGCAGCTTATTTGGACTAGCGTCATACGAGCAGTACTTC. Amino acids: CASSLFGLASYEQYF. Combining the CDR3 with reference TRBV7-2 and TRBJ2-7 gives the whole variable domain GAGVSQSPSNKVTEKGKDVELRCDPISGHTALYWYRQSLGQGLEFLIYFQGNSAPDKSGLPSDRFSAERTGGSVSTLTIQRTQQEDSAVYLCASSLFGLASYEQYFGPGTRLTVT.